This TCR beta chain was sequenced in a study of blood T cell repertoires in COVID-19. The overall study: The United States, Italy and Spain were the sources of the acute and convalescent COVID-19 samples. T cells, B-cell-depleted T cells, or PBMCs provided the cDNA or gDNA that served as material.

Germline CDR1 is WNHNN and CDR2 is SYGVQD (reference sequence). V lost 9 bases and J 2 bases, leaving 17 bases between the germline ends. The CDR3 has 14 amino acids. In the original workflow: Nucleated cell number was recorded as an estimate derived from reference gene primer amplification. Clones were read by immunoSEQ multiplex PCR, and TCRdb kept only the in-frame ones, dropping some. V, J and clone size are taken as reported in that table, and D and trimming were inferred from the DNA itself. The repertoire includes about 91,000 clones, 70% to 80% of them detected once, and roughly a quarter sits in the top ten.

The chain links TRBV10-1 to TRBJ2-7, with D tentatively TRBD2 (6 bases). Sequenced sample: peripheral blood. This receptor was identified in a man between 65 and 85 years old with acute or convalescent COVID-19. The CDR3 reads CASGLRGRPYEQYF. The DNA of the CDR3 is TGCGCCAGTGGACTGCGGGGCCGACCCTACGAGCAGTACTTC.